The 5 T cell receptor beta chains below all came from one sample that was sequenced in a study of blood T cell repertoires in COVID-19. Assay: immunoSEQ multiplex PCR; the TCRdb copy retains only in-frame clones and omits some. Of 180,000 or so clones in the sample, 76% were seen once. Sequenced: peripheral blood. The source is a woman aged 50 to 60 with active or convalescent COVID-19.

The V call is TRBV11-2, the J call TRBJ1-3; the D gene is possibly TRBD1 (5 bases). The V end lost 5 bases, the J end lost 2 bases, and 7 bases lay between the germline ends. CDR3 length: 13 residues. Germline V gene data show CDR1 as SGHAT and CDR2 as FQNNGV. For the CDR3, the DNA is TGTGCCAGCAGCCCAGGGACTGGAAACACCATATATTTT. Protein product: CASSPGTGNTIYF.

The V and J genes are TRBV20-1 and TRBJ2-3; D call uncertain. The CDR3 runs 11 residues. The V gene's germline CDR1 is DFQATT and CDR2 SNEGSKA (reference sequence). V was cut by 2 bases and J by 3 bases, with 3 bases left in between. CDR3 protein: CSARQTDTQYF. The CDR3 bases are TGCAGTGCTAGACAGACAGATACGCAGTATTTT.

As DNA, the CDR3 is TGTGCCAGTAGCCCTACTCGGGGTAATCCGACAGATACGCAGTATTTT. It is translated as CASSPTRGNPTDTQYF. The chain joins TRBV19 to TRBJ2-3, with D possibly matching TRBD2 (5 bases). The V gene's germline CDR1 is LNHDA and CDR2 SQIVND (reference sequence). This CDR3 has 16 amino acids. V lost 6 bases to trimming and J lost 3 bases, with 19 bases between them.

The chain joins TRBV4-2 to TRBJ2-5, with 9 bases that match TRBD2. The J segment lost 1 base and the V segment lost 4 bases, leaving 7 bases of the junction unmatched. Germline V gene data show CDR1 as LGHNA and CDR2 as YNFKEQ. This CDR3 is built from 16 residues. The CDR3 DNA reads as TGTGCCAGCAGCCGGGGGCCAGCGGGGGGCCAAGAGACCCAGTACTTC. This encodes CASSRGPAGGQETQYF.

The genes are TRBV20-1 and TRBJ2-5; TRBD1 is a possible D gene (5 bases). Trimming cost V 3 bases and J 0 bases, with 14 bases left between them. The CDR3 has 15 residues. CDR1 and CDR2 (germline): DFQATT, SNEGSKA (reference sequence). The CDR3 loop is CSASVAGLDQETQYF. The CDR3 DNA sequence: TGCAGTGCTAGTGTGGCAGGGCTAGACCAAGAGACCCAGTACTTC.